A single sample gave rise to the 19 T cell receptor beta chains below, sequenced in a study of blood T cell repertoires in COVID-19. Measured with immunoSEQ multiplex PCR; TCRdb has only the in-frame clones, and not every one. This sample has under 200,000 clones, with 79% found just once. Sequencing input: PBMCs or T cells enriched from blood (not recorded which). These receptors were obtained from a woman in her seventies in a cohort exposed to, infected with or recovered from COVID-19 (not recorded which).

The table lists this clone with a few counts. The chain carries TRBV5-5 and TRBJ1-5, with TRBD1 matching over 7 bases. The CDR3 sequence is 14 residues long. Germline V gene data show CDR1 as SGHKS and CDR2 as YYEKEE (reference sequence). With V trimmed by 1 base and J by 5 bases, 3 bases remained unmatched. The CDR3 here is CASSLTGVDQPQHF. The DNA of the CDR3 is TGTGCCAGCAGCTTGACAGGGGTGGATCAGCCCCAGCATTTT. Variable domain in full (rest from reference TRBV5-5 and TRBJ1-5): DAGVTQSPTHLIKTRGQQVTLRCSPISGHKSVSWYQQVLGQGPQFIFQYYEKEERGRGNFPDRFSARQFPNYSSELNVNALLLGDSALYLCASSLTGVDQPQHFGDGTRLSIL.

Concerning this clone itself: Its ends do not fully match the called genes, so a read error is possible. V and J are TRBV28 and TRBJ1-5; TRBD1 agrees at 9 bases. CDR3 length: 12 residues. Germline values: CDR1 MDHEN, CDR2 SYDVKM. The CDR3 here is CASSPGRDRVDF. CDR3 nucleotide sequence: TGTGCCAGCAGCCCTGGCCGGGACAGGGTGGATTTT. The entire variable domain, with the rest obtained from reference TRBV28 and TRBJ1-5, is as follows: DVKVTQSSRYLVKRTGEKVFLECVQDMDHENMFWYRQDPGLGLRLIYFSYDVKMKEKGDIPEGYSVSREKKERFSLILESASTNQTSMYLCASSPGRDRVDFGDGTRLSIL.

The chain combines TRBV24-1 with TRBJ1-1; D is possibly TRBD1 (6 bases). The germline gives CDR1 KGHDR, CDR2 SFDVKD. The CDR3 runs 18 residues. V lost 7 bases to trimming and J lost 0 bases, with 23 bases between them. CDR3 region: CATRDTGTPLRMNTEAFF. In DNA, the CDR3 is TGTGCCACCAGGGATACCGGGACACCCCTTCGCATGAACACTGAAGCTTTCTTT.

The chain links TRBV5-1 to TRBJ2-5; maybe TRBD1 (5 bases). V was trimmed by 4 bases and J by 0 bases, leaving 13 bases between them. Germline V gene data show CDR1 as SGHRS and CDR2 as YFSETQ. CDR3 length equals 15 residues. DNA of the CDR3: TGCGCCAGCAGCCCCCGGACACAGAACCAAGAGACCCAGTACTTC. As protein: CASSPRTQNQETQYF.

This chain joins TRBV18 and TRBJ2-1, with 8 bases identical to TRBD2. Germline V lookup: CDR1 KGHSH, CDR2 LQKENI. The CDR3 totals 15 residues. J lost 5 bases, V lost 3 bases, and 6 bases had no gene match. This CDR3 is CASSPSLAGHNEQFF. The CDR3 region has the DNA TGTGCCAGCTCACCGTCCCTAGCGGGCCACAATGAGCAGTTCTTC.

The rearrangement joins TRBV6-5 to TRBJ1-1, with 7 bases matching TRBD1. The germline V gene has CDR1 MNHEY and CDR2 SVGAGI. This CDR3 has 14 amino acids. V trimming: 10 bases; J trimming: 2 bases; junction bases outside the gene matches: 10. The CDR3 is CATHLTGINTEAFF. As DNA, the CDR3 is TGTGCCACCCACCTGACAGGGATTAACACTGAAGCTTTCTTT.

This chain links TRBV5-1 with TRBJ2-2, with 10 nucleotides matching TRBD2. Trimming took 1 base from V and 5 from J; bases not matched to a gene: 2. Looked up from germline, CDR1 is SGHRS and CDR2 is YFSETQ. The length of the CDR3 is 15 residues. In nucleotides, the CDR3 is TGCGCCAGCAGCTTGTCTAGCGGGAGTACCGGGGAGCTGTTTTTT. This encodes CASSLSSGSTGELFF.

This rearrangement joins TRBV4-2 to TRBJ1-1, with unresolved D. Germline V lookup: CDR1 LGHNA, CDR2 YNFKEQ. There are 12 residues in the CDR3. The V gene lost 0 bases and the J gene lost 7 bases, with 6 bases spanning the gap. The CDR3 region has the DNA TGTGCCAGCAGCCAAGATGAGGGTGAAGCTTTCTTT. Its protein is CASSQDEGEAFF.

The chain combines TRBV11-3 with TRBJ1-2, with D possibly matching TRBD1 (6 bases). Per germline, CDR1 SGHNT and CDR2 YENEEA. Trimming left V 4 bases short and J 6 bases short, with 15 bases between. The CDR3 spans 14 residues. CDR3 sequence: CASSSLQGTHGYTF. As DNA, the CDR3 is TGTGCCAGCAGCTCCCTCCAGGGGACCCATGGCTACACCTTC.

The chain carries TRBV5-1 and TRBJ2-1, with D unresolved. CDR3 length equals 16 residues. Germline V gene lookup returns CDR1 SGHRS and CDR2 YFSETQ. V lost 2 bases and J 6 bases, leaving 18 bases between the germline ends. CDR3 protein: CASSFSQWSLGNEQFF. CDR3 bases: TGCGCCAGCAGCTTTTCCCAATGGAGCCTGGGCAATGAGCAGTTCTTC.

This clone is a singleton in its sample. This chain uses TRBV28 with TRBJ1-1; 10 nucleotides agree with TRBD1. The germline V gene has CDR1 MDHEN and CDR2 SYDVKM. V lost 5 bases, J lost 1 base, and 4 bases stayed unmatched. The CDR3 has 15 residues. Written as DNA, the CDR3 is TGTGCCAGCAGTAAACGGACAGGGGGGAACACTGAAGCTTTCTTT. Translating it yields CASSKRTGGNTEAFF.

This rearrangement joins TRBV2 to TRBJ2-4; TRBD1 matches at 9 bases. V trimming: 7 bases; J trimming: 0 bases; junction bases outside the gene matches: 4. This CDR3 region has 15 residues. Per germline, CDR1 SNHLY and CDR2 FYNNEI. In DNA form, the CDR3 reads TGTGCCAGCACCAGGGACAGGGTAGCCAAAAACATTCAGTACTTC. Translating it yields CASTRDRVAKNIQYF.

The chain uses TRBV5-1 and TRBJ1-4; weak D call: TRBD1 (5 bases). Germline loops: CDR1 SGHRS, CDR2 YFSETQ. Trimming left V 4 bases short and J 6 bases short, with 16 bases between. The CDR3 spans 15 residues. CDR3 protein: CASSETGTRHEKLFF. CDR3 sequence (DNA): TGCGCCAGCAGCGAAACCGGGACTCGTCATGAAAAACTGTTTTTT.

The chain has TRBV30 and TRBJ2-7, with D possibly TRBD1 on 7 matching bases. Germline CDR1 and CDR2: GTSNPN and SVGIG (reference sequence). Trimming shortened V by 3 bases and J by 8 bases, and 17 bases separated the two germline ends. The CDR3 has 13 amino acids. CDR3 loop: CAWRGRGEYKQYF. In nucleotides, the CDR3 is TGTGCCTGGAGGGGCAGGGGGGAGTACAAGCAGTACTTC.

CDR3 protein: CASSVGLAATDTQYF. CDR3 nucleotides: TGTGCCAGCAGCGTTGGACTAGCGGCCACAGATACGCAGTATTTT. The V gene is TRBV11-2, the J gene TRBJ2-3, with 10 positions matching TRBD2. With V trimmed by 5 bases and J by 2 bases, 4 bases remained unmatched. Germline loops: CDR1 SGHAT, CDR2 FQNNGV. The CDR3 spans 15 residues.

V gene TRBV4-3 combines with J gene TRBJ1-1; 9 nucleotides match TRBD1. Germline V gene data show CDR1 as LGHNA and CDR2 as YSLEER. Trimming removed 4 bases from V and 6 bases from J; junction bases left unmatched: 6. This CDR3 is 14 amino acids long. The CDR3 loop reads CASSPGQGFPEAFF. CDR3 bases: TGCGCCAGCAGCCCTGGACAGGGGTTCCCTGAAGCTTTCTTT.

This chain joins TRBV28 and TRBJ1-1; 7 bases line up with TRBD1. V was pared by 4 bases and J by 11 bases, with 7 bases of the junction left unmatched. The CDR3 has 12 amino acids. The germline V gene has CDR1 MDHEN and CDR2 SYDVKM. DNA for the CDR3: TGTGCCAGCAGTTCCCAGGGGGTCTGGGCTTTCTTT. As protein: CASSSQGVWAFF.

This clone was seen just once. The CDR3 is CASRALGRTLYEQYF. For the CDR3, the DNA is TGTGCCAGCAGGGCATTGGGGAGAACACTCTACGAGCAGTACTTC. The V gene is TRBV27, the J gene TRBJ2-7; weak D call: TRBD2 (5 bases). CDR3 length: 15 residues. CDR1 is MNHEY and CDR2 is SMNVEV in the germline V gene (reference sequence). The V and J ends lost 6 bases and 3 bases respectively, with 18 bases between them.

CDR3 coding DNA: TGTGCCAGCGGGAGGGGGGCGCACTCACCCCTCCACTTT. This translates into CASGRGAHSPLHF. The V and J genes are TRBV12-3 or TRBV12-4 and TRBJ1-6; the D gene is possibly TRBD1 (6 bases). Trimming took 8 bases from V and 10 from J, leaving 15 bases between them. This CDR3 spans 13 amino acids.